This T cell receptor (beta chain) was sequenced during a study of blood T cell repertoires in COVID-19. Across the study: From the United States, Italy and Spain came samples of acute and convalescent COVID-19. T cells, B-cell-depleted T cells, or PBMCs provided the cDNA or gDNA that served as material.

Methods used by the authors: Using reference gene primer amplification, nucleated cell counts were estimated. Profiled with immunoSEQ multiplex PCR; TCRdb holds only in-frame clones, not every one. That table furnishes V, J and clone size, whereas the DNA furnished D and trimming. The table has 40,000 to 60,000 clones, around 83% seen once. The germline V gene encodes CDR1 LNHNV and CDR2 YYDKDF (reference sequence). CDR3 size: 15 residues. V lost 0 bases, J lost 2 bases, and 2 bases stayed unmatched. Sequenced material: peripheral blood. V and J are TRBV15 and TRBJ2-3, with 7 nucleotides matching TRBD2. This receptor was identified in a human donor in a cohort sampled during active COVID-19. The CDR3 nucleotides are TGTGCCACCAGCAGAGATGGGACTACCACAGATACGCAGTATTTT. Protein product: CATSRDGTTTDTQYF.